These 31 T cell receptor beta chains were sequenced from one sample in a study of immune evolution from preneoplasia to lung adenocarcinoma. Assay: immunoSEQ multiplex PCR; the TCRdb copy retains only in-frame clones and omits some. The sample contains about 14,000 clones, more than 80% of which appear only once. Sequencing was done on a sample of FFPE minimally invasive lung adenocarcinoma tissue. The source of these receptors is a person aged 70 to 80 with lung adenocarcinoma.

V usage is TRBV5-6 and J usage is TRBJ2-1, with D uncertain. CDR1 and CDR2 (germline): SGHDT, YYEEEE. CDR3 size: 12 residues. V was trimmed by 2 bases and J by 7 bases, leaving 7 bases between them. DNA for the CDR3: TGTGCCAGCAGCTTTGGTTTTAATGAGCAGTTCTTC. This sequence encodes CASSFGFNEQFF.

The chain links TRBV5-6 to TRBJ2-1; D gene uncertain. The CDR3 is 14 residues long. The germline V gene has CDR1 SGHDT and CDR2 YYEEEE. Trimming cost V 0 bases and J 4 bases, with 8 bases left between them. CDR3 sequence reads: CASSLDSGYNEQFF. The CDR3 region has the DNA TGTGCCAGCAGCTTGGACTCCGGTTACAATGAGCAGTTCTTC.

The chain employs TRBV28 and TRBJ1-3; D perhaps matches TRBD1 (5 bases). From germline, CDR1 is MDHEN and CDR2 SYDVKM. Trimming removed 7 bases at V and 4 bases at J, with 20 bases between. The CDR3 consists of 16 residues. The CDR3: CASILGRARGGNTIYF. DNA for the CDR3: TGTGCCAGCATCTTGGGGCGGGCAAGAGGAGGAAACACCATATATTTT.

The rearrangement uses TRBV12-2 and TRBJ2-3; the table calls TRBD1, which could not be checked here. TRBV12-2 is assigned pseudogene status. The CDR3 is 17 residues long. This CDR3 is CASRLALLRGPADTQYF. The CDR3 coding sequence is TGTGCAAGTCGCTTAGCCCTACTAAGGGGGCCGGCAGATACGCAGTATTTT.

The DNA for the CDR3 is TGCGCCAGCAGCTTGGTACAGGGTAACACTGAAGCTTTCTTT. Residues: CASSLVQGNTEAFF. The chain joins TRBV5-1 to TRBJ1-1; TRBD1 is a possible D gene (6 bases). Looked up from germline, CDR1 is SGHRS and CDR2 is YFSETQ. With 0 bases removed from V and 2 bases from J, the gap between germline ends came to 8 bases. The CDR3 is 14 amino acids.

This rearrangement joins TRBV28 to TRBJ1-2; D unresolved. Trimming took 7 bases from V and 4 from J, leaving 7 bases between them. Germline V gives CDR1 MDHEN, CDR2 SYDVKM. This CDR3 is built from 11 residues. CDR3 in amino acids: CASKDTYGYTF. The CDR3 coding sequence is TGTGCCAGCAAGGATACCTATGGCTACACCTTC.

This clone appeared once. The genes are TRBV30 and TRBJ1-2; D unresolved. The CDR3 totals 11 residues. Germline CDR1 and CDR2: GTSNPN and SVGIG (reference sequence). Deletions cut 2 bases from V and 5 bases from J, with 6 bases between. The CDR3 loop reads CAWSWNYGYTF. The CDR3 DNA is TGTGCCTGGAGTTGGAATTATGGCTACACCTTC.

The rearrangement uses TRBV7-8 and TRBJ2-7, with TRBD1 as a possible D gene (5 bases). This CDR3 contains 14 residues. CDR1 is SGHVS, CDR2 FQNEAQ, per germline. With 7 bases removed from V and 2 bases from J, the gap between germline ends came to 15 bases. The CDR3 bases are TGTGCCAGCACCCACAGGAGTGCAACCTACGAGCAGTACTTC. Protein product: CASTHRSATYEQYF.

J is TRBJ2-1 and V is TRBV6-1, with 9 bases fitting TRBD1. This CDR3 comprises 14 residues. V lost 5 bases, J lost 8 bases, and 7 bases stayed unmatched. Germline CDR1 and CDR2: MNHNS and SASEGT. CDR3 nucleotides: TGTGCCAGCAGTCCAACATGGACAGGGGATGAGCAGTTCTTC. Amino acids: CASSPTWTGDEQFF.

The CDR3 reads CASRPGGQSYEQYF. CDR3 coding DNA: TGTGCCAGCAGACCCGGGGGTCAGTCCTACGAGCAGTACTTC. The chain uses TRBV2 and TRBJ2-7, with D possibly matching TRBD2 (6 bases). Per germline, CDR1 SNHLY and CDR2 FYNNEI. The CDR3 is made up of 14 amino acids. V was trimmed by 6 bases and J by 1 base, leaving 13 bases between them.

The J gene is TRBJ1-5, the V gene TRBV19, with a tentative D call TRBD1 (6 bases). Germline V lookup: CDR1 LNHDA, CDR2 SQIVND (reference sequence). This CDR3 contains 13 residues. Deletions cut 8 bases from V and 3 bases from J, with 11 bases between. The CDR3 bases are TGTGCCAGTGGAGACAGGACCAATCAGCCCCAGCATTTT. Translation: CASGDRTNQPQHF.

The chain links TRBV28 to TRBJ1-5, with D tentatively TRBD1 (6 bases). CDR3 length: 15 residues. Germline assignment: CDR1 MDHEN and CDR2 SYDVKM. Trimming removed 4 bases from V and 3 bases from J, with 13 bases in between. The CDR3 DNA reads TGTGCCAGCAGTTCATTGGACAGCTACAATCAGCCCCAGCATTTT. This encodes CASSSLDSYNQPQHF.

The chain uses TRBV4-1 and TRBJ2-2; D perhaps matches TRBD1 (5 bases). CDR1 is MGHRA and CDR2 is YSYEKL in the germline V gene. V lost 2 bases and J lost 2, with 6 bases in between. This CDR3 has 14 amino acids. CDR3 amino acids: CASSQRGNTGELFF. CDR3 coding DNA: TGCGCCAGCAGCCAAAGGGGAAACACCGGGGAGCTGTTTTTT.

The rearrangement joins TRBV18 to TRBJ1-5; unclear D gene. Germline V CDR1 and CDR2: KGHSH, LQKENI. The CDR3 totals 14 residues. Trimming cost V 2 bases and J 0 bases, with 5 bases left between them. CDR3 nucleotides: TGTGCCAGCTCACCAGGACGTAGCAATCAGCCCCAGCATTTT. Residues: CASSPGRSNQPQHF.

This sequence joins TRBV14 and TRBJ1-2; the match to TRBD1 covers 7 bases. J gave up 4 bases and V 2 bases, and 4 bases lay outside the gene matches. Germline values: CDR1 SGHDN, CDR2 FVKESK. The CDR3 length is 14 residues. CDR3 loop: CASSQRTGGYGYTF. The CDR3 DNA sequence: TGTGCCAGCAGCCAACGGACAGGTGGCTATGGCTACACCTTC.

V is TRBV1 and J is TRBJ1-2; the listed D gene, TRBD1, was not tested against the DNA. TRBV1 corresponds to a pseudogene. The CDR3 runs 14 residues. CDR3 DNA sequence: TGCACCAGCAGCCAATGGCAAGCTAACTATGGCTACACCTTC. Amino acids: CTSSQWQANYGYTF.

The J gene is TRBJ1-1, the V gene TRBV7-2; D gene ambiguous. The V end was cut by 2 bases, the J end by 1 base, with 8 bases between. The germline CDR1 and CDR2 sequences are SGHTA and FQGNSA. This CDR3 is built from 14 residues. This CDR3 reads CASSLLNKNTEAFF. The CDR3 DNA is TGTGCCAGCAGCTTATTGAACAAGAACACTGAAGCTTTCTTT. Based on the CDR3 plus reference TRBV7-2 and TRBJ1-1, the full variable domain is GAGVSQSPSNKVTEKGKDVELRCDPISGHTALYWYRQSLGQGLEFLIYFQGNSAPDKSGLPSDRFSAERTGGSVSTLTIQRTQQEDSAVYLCASSLLNKNTEAFFGQGTRLTVV.

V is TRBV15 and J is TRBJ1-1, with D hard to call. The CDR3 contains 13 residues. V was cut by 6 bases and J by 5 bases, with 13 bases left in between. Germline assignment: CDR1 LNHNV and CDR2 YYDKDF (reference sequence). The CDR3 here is CATSDASGTEAFF. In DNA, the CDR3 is TGTGCCACCAGTGACGCCTCGGGGACTGAAGCTTTCTTT.

For the CDR3, the DNA is TGTGCCAGCAGCTTTCCCAGGTTAGGGACAGGTATCTACGAGCAGTACTTC. Translating it yields CASSFPRLGTGIYEQYF. The rearrangement uses TRBV7-2 and TRBJ2-7; 8 bases line up with TRBD1. V was pared by 3 bases and J by 3 bases, with 13 bases of the junction left unmatched. The CDR3 extends over 17 amino acids. Germline loops: CDR1 SGHTA, CDR2 FQGNSA.

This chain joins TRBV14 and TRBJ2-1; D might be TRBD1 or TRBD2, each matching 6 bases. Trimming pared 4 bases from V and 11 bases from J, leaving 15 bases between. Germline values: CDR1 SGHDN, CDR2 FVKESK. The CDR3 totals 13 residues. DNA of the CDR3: TGTGCCAGCAGCCCTACATCCGGGGGCCAGCAGTTCTTC. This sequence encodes CASSPTSGGQQFF.

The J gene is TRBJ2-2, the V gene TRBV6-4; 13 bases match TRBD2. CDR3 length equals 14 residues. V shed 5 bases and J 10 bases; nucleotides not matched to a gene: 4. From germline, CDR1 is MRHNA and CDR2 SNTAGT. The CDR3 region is CASSLLAGGKELFF. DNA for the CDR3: TGTGCCAGCAGTTTACTAGCGGGAGGGAAGGAGCTGTTTTTT.

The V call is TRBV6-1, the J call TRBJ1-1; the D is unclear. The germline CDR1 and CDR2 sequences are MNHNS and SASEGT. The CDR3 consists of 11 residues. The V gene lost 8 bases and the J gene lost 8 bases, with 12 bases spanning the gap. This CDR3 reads CASGRLEEAFF. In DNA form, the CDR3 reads TGTGCCAGCGGTCGACTAGAGGAAGCTTTCTTT.

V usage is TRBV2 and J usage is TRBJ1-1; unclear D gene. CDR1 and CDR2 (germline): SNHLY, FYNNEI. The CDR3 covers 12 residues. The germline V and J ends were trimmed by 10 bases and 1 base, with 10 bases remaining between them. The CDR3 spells CATSSGNTEAFF. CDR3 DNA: TGTGCCACCTCCTCAGGGAACACTGAAGCTTTCTTT. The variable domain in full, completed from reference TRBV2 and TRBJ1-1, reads EPEVTQTPSHQVTQMGQEVILRCVPISNHLYFYWYRQILGQKVEFLVSFYNNEISEKSEIFDDQFSVERPDGSNFTLKIRSTKLEDSAMYFCATSSGNTEAFFGQGTRLTVV.

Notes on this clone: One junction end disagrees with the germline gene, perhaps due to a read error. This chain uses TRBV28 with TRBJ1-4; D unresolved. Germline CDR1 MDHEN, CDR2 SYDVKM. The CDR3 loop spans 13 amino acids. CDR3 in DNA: TGTGTCAGCAGTTTATCCCAGGAAGAAAAACTGTTTTTT. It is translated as CVSSLSQEEKLFF. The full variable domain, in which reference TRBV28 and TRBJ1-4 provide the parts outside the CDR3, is DVKVTQSSRYLVKRTGEKVFLECVQDMDHENMFWYRQDPGLGLRLIYFSYDVKMKEKGDIPEGYSVSREKKERFSLILESASTNQTSMYLCVSSLSQEEKLFFGSGTQLSVL.

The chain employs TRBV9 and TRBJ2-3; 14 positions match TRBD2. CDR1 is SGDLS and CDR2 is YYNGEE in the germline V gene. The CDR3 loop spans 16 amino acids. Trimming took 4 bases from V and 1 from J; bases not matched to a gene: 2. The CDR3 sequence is CASSSGLAGGTDTQYF. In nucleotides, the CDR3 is TGTGCCAGCAGCTCGGGACTAGCGGGGGGCACAGATACGCAGTATTTT.

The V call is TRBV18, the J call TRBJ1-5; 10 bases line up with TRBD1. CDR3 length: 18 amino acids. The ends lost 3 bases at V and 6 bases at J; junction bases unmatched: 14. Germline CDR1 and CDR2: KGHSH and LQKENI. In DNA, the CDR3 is TGTGCCAGCTCACCGCGAGTAAGCGGACAGGGGGATTTTCAGCCCCAGCATTTT. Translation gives CASSPRVSGQGDFQPQHF.

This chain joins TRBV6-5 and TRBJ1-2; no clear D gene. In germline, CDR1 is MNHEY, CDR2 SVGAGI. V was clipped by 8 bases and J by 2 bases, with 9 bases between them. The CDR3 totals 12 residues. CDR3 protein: CASSANNYGYTF. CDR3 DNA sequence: TGTGCCAGCTCCGCCAACAACTATGGCTACACCTTC.

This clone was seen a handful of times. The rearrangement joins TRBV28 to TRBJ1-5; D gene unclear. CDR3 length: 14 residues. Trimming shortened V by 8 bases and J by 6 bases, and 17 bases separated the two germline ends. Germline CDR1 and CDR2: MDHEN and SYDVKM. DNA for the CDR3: TGTGCCAGCCAGTGGGGTGTGGGAAGTCAGCCCCAGCATTTT. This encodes CASQWGVGSQPQHF.

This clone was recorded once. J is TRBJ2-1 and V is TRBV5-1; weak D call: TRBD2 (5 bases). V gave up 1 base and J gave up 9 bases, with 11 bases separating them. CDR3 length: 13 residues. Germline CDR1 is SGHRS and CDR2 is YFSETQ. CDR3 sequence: CASSLQEESEQFF. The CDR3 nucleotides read TGCGCCAGCAGCTTGCAGGAGGAGAGTGAGCAGTTCTTC.

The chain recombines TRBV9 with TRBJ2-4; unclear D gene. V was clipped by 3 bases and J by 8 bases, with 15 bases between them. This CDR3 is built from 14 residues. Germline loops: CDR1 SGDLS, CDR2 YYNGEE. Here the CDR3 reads CASSAGPSKDIQYF. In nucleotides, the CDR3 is TGTGCCAGCAGCGCGGGCCCGTCGAAAGACATTCAGTACTTC.

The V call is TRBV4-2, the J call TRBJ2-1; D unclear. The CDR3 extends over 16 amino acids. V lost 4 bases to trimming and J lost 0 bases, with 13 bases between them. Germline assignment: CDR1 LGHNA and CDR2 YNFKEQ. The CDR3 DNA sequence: TGTGCCAGCAGCCTCTCGAGCGCCAGCTCCTACAATGAGCAGTTCTTC. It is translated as CASSLSSASSYNEQFF.